The T cell receptor (beta chain) described here comes from a study of blood T cell repertoires in COVID-19. Study-level information: PBMCs, B-cell-depleted T cells, or T cells were the source of the cDNA or gDNA that made up the material.

Trimming took 2 bases from V and 5 from J, leaving 15 bases between them. Germline V gives CDR1 MNHEY, CDR2 SVGAGI. The CDR3 contains 16 residues. Per the original data handling: The assay estimated nucleated cells by amplifying reference gene primers. TCRdb's copy holds only in-frame clones and misses some; the assay was immunoSEQ multiplex PCR. That table is the source of V, J and clone size, and D and trimming were worked out from the DNA. This table has about 100,000 clones, roughly 83% appearing once. The sequencing sample was made of peripheral blood. The J gene is TRBJ2-2, the V gene TRBV6-5, with D perhaps matching TRBD2 (5 bases). The sequence derives from a woman of 80 years or more with active or convalescent COVID-19. CDR3 nucleotides: TGTGCCAGCAGTTACGCCAGGCCGGGGAAAACCGGGGAGCTGTTTTTT. It encodes CASSYARPGKTGELFF.